These 19 T cell receptor beta chains originate from one sample sequenced in a study of cytomegalovirus exposure and HLA in healthy donors. 60 Vbeta and 13 Jbeta primers were used in PCR. The protocol was immunoSEQ multiplex PCR, while the TCRdb copy is restricted to in-frame clones and leaves out a portion. Of 150,000 to 200,000 clones in the sample, 83% were seen once. The source material was PBMCs. The receptors here all came from a man aged 45-60 years in good health and CMV-seronegative.

The chain couples TRBV7-9 to TRBJ2-1; the D gene is possibly TRBD1 (6 bases). The V gene lost 6 bases and the J gene lost 5 bases, with 17 bases spanning the gap. The CDR3 is 15 amino acids. In germline, CDR1 is SEHNR, CDR2 FQNEAQ (reference sequence). The chain's CDR3 is CASSTGKDFDNEQFF. In nucleotides, the CDR3 is TGTGCCAGCAGTACAGGGAAGGACTTTGACAATGAGCAGTTCTTC.

A remark on this clone: Within the sample, other DNA sequences also encode this same CDR3. The rearrangement uses TRBV27 and TRBJ1-5, with D perhaps TRBD1 (5 bases). Germline CDR1 MNHEY, CDR2 SMNVEV (reference sequence). This CDR3 contains 15 residues. V lost 5 bases to trimming and J lost 0 bases, with 11 bases between them. The DNA of the CDR3 is TGTGCCAGCAGTGAGCAGGGCTATAGCAATCAGCCCCAGCATTTT. It yields the protein CASSEQGYSNQPQHF.

The rearrangement joins TRBV5-1 to TRBJ2-5, with 11 positions matching TRBD1. This CDR3 has 16 residues. The V gene end was trimmed by 0 bases and the J gene end by 0 bases; junction bases not matched to a gene: 1. The germline gives CDR1 SGHRS, CDR2 YFSETQ. The CDR3 DNA follows: TGCGCCAGCAGCTTGGGGGACAGGGGGAACCAAGAGACCCAGTACTTC. Its protein product is CASSLGDRGNQETQYF. Full variable domain (rest looked up from reference TRBV5-1 and TRBJ2-5): KAGVTQTPRYLIKTRGQQVTLSCSPISGHRSVSWYQQTPGQGLQFLFEYFSETQRNKGNFPGRFSGRQFSNSRSEMNVSTLELGDSALYLCASSLGDRGNQETQYFGPGTRLLVL.

A few counts support this clone. The rearrangement links TRBV11-2 to TRBJ1-2; D gene uncertain. Deletions cut 5 bases from V and 0 bases from J, with 7 bases between. This CDR3 spans 13 amino acids. The germline CDR1 and CDR2 sequences are SGHAT and FQNNGV. CDR3 sequence: CASSIQTNYGYTF. The CDR3 DNA is TGTGCCAGCAGCATACAGACTAACTATGGCTACACCTTC.

The chain joins TRBV7-9 to TRBJ2-1; TRBD1 matches at 10 bases. Germline trimming cut 5 bases from V and 4 bases from J; bases unmatched to any gene: 11. The CDR3 runs to 17 residues. CDR1 is SEHNR, CDR2 FQNEAQ, per germline (reference sequence). In nucleotides, the CDR3 is TGTGCCAGCAGCCCCGGGATTGGGACAGGGGCGTACAATGAGCAGTTCTTC. It yields the protein CASSPGIGTGAYNEQFF.

This clone was detected once. The rearrangement joins TRBV18 to TRBJ1-2; TRBD1 aligns across 7 bases. The CDR3 has 13 amino acids. CDR1 is KGHSH, CDR2 LQKENI, per germline. J gave up 8 bases and V 4 bases, and 7 bases lay outside the gene matches. For the CDR3, the DNA is TGTGCCAGCTCACAAGACAGGGTGAAAGGCTACACCTTC. Protein product: CASSQDRVKGYTF.

The rearrangement uses TRBV7-9 and TRBJ2-3; D not certain. In germline, CDR1 is SEHNR, CDR2 FQNEAQ (reference sequence). V shed 1 base and J shed 9 bases, with 11 bases lying between them. The CDR3 has 13 amino acids. CDR3 DNA: TGTGCCAGCAGCTTAGAATCGCTCAGGACGCAGTATTTT. It specifies CASSLESLRTQYF.

This clone appeared a few times. The V gene is TRBV6-6, the J gene TRBJ2-7; D may be TRBD1 (5 bases). CDR1 and CDR2 (germline): MNHNY, SVGAGI (reference sequence). This CDR3 spans 12 amino acids. Trimming removed 7 bases from V and 1 base from J, with 8 bases in between. In DNA form, the CDR3 reads TGTGCCAGCAAGGGGCAGTCCTACGAGCAGTACTTC. Translating gives CASKGQSYEQYF.

The chain recombines TRBV11-2 with TRBJ1-2, with D unresolved. Per the germline V gene, CDR1 is SGHAT and CDR2 is FQNNGV. This CDR3 is 11 amino acids long. V lost 6 bases, J lost 7 bases, and 9 bases lay in between. CDR3 bases: TGTGCCAGCAGATCGGAGCGTGGCTACACCTTC. Translated, it gives CASRSERGYTF.

The rearrangement joins TRBV19 to TRBJ1-5; 8 bases match TRBD1. The germline V gene encodes CDR1 LNHDA and CDR2 SQIVND (reference sequence). The CDR3 length is 14 residues. With V trimmed by 5 bases and J by 2 bases, 2 bases remained unmatched. CDR3 bases: TGTGCCAGTAGTGTACAGGGGGGCAATCAGCCCCAGCATTTT. Translating it yields CASSVQGGNQPQHF.

Regarding this clone: An end of the junction differs from the germline gene, which may be a read error. This chain connects TRBV5-1 to TRBJ2-7; 13 bases are a match to TRBD2. Germline lookup yields CDR1 SGHRS and CDR2 YFSETQ. The CDR3 length is 15 residues. CDR3 loop: CASSLGQIGTSGIQF. The DNA of the CDR3 is TGCGCCAGCAGCTTGGGACAGATTGGGACTAGCGGGATACAATTC. The whole variable domain, filled in from reference TRBV5-1 and TRBJ2-7, reads KAGVTQTPRYLIKTRGQQVTLSCSPISGHRSVSWYQQTPGQGLQFLFEYFSETQRNKGNFPGRFSGRQFSNSRSEMNVSTLELGDSALYLCASSLGQIGTSGIQFGPGTRLTVT.

This sequence joins TRBV7-3 and TRBJ2-7; tentatively, D is TRBD1 (6 bases). Germline assignment: CDR1 SGHTA and CDR2 FQGTGA. The length of the CDR3 is 16 residues. Deletions cut 2 bases from V and 4 bases from J, with 18 bases between. The CDR3: CASSLYAKGHQYEQYF. In nucleotides, the CDR3 is TGTGCCAGCAGCTTATATGCTAAGGGACATCAATACGAGCAGTACTTC.

The chain combines TRBV18 with TRBJ2-3; 9 bases match TRBD2. Germline-derived CDR1 and CDR2 are KGHSH and LQKENI. The CDR3 loop spans 15 amino acids. Trimming at V came to 3 bases and at J to 4 bases, leaving 5 bases not matched to a gene. The CDR3: CASSPSGGPPDTQYF. CDR3 DNA sequence: TGTGCCAGCTCACCGAGCGGGGGGCCCCCAGATACGCAGTATTTT. Using reference TRBV18 and TRBJ2-3 for the parts outside the CDR3, the full variable domain is NAGVMQNPRHLVRRRGQEARLRCSPMKGHSHVYWYRQLPEEGLKFMVYLQKENIIDESGMPKERFSAEFPKEGPSILRIQQVVRGDSAAYFCASSPSGGPPDTQYFGPGTRLTVL.

The V call is TRBV10-3, the J call TRBJ2-7; D is unclear. The CDR3 contains 15 residues. Trimming pared 2 bases from V and 4 bases from J, leaving 15 bases between. CDR1 is ENHRY and CDR2 is SYGVKD in the germline V gene. In DNA, the CDR3 is TGTGCCATCAGTGAGGGGTCTAGTCGGTGGTACGAGCAGTACTTC. It is translated as CAISEGSSRWYEQYF.

J is TRBJ2-3 and V is TRBV6-4; D possibly corresponds to TRBD1 (5 bases). V lost 2 bases, J lost 7 bases, and 13 bases lay in between. The germline gives CDR1 MRHNA, CDR2 SNTAGT. There are 14 residues in the CDR3. The CDR3 region is CASSDLSGANTQYF. Here the CDR3 DNA reads TGTGCCAGCAGTGACCTGAGTGGGGCAAATACGCAGTATTTT.

This clone was seen more than once but under ten times. For the CDR3, the DNA is TGCGCCAGCAGCCCAGACGGGACACTCTCTGGAAACACCATATATTTT. Translating gives CASSPDGTLSGNTIYF. The V gene is TRBV5-1, the J gene TRBJ1-3; perhaps TRBD1 as D (6 bases). The germline gives CDR1 SGHRS, CDR2 YFSETQ. The V and J ends lost 4 bases and 0 bases respectively, with 14 bases between them. There are 16 residues in the CDR3.

This clone was observed a few times. The V and J genes are TRBV19 and TRBJ1-4; D unclear. V gave up 9 bases and J gave up 6 bases, with 14 bases separating them. This CDR3 has 13 amino acids. Germline values: CDR1 LNHDA, CDR2 SQIVND (reference sequence). The CDR3 reads CASRPGEDEKLFF. The CDR3 bases are TGTGCCAGCCGCCCCGGGGAGGATGAAAAACTGTTTTTT.

V usage is TRBV5-4 and J usage is TRBJ2-1, with 10 positions matching TRBD1. With V trimmed by 2 bases and J by 7 bases, 6 bases remained unmatched. Germline-derived CDR1 and CDR2 are SGHNT and YYREEE (reference sequence). This CDR3 has 15 residues. The CDR3 sequence is CASSLTGQGSNEQFF. The DNA of the CDR3 is TGTGCCAGCAGCTTAACGGGACAGGGGAGTAATGAGCAGTTCTTC.

The chain uses TRBV6-5 and TRBJ1-6; a possible D gene is TRBD1 (6 bases). V was pared by 3 bases and J by 7 bases, with 16 bases between. The germline V gene encodes CDR1 MNHEY and CDR2 SVGAGI. The CDR3 is 16 residues long. The DNA of the CDR3 is TGTGCCAGCAGTTATCGGGCAGGGGTTCGGAATTCACCCCTCCACTTT. Amino acid sequence: CASSYRAGVRNSPLHF.